These T cell receptor beta chains were read from a single sample in a study of beta chain features in type 1 diabetes. The repertoire was sequenced with immunoSEQ multiplex PCR; TCRdb's copy has only in-frame clones and lacks some. This sample has about 650,000 clones, with over 10% found just once. The source material was naive CD4+ T cells from blood. These receptors were taken from a young man with type 1 diabetes. The CDR3 runs from the conserved cysteine through the conserved F or W. The D gene is left open where the match is weak. Clone size, where shown, is once, few, many, or a class for clones that have expanded.

d_gene | abundance | j_gene | v_gene | CDR3nt | CDR3aa
NA | NA | TRBJ2-1 | TRBV4-3 | TGCGCCAGCAGCCAAGCAGTCTACAATGAGCAGTTCTTC | CASSQAVYNEQFF
NA | NA | TRBJ1-2 | TRBV30 | TGTGCCTGGAGTGTATTGAAGGCTGGTGGCTACACCTTC | CAWSVLKAGGYTF
NA | NA | TRBJ2-5 | TRBV28 | TGTGCCAGCAGCCCTCTCCAGGAGGAGACCCAGTACTTC | CASSPLQEETQYF
NA | few | TRBJ2-5 | TRBV13 | TGTGCCAGCAGCGCTCGGAACCAAGAGACCCAGTACTTC | CASSARNQETQYF
NA | NA | TRBJ1-6 | TRBV2 | TGTGCCAGCCGTACAGGGAGGGACCCCTATAATTCACCCCTCCACTTT | CASRTGRDPYNSPLHF
NA | NA | TRBJ2-2 | TRBV7-3 | TGTGCCAGCAGCTTAACGGTCGGGGTGGAGCTGTTTTTT | CASSLTVGVELFF
NA | few | TRBJ2-3 | TRBV29-1 | TGCAGCGTTGGAACAGATACGCAGTATTTT | CSVGTDTQYF
NA | few | TRBJ1-5 | TRBV7-8 | TGTGCCAGCAGCCCAGCGGATCGGGTGATGCCCCAGCATTTT | CASSPADRVMPQHF
TRBD1 | few | TRBJ1-2 | TRBV7-9 | TGTGCCAGCAGCTTAGTCGGCGGTCAGGGGGCCTACTATGGCTACACCTTC | CASSLVGGQGAYYGYTF
NA | NA | TRBJ1-4 | TRBV6-5 | TGTGCCAGCAGTCCCGGCGAGAATGAAAAACTGTTTTTT | CASSPGENEKLFF
NA | NA | TRBJ2-7 | TRBV4-2 | TGTGCCAGCAGCCAAGATAGGGCCATGGCCTACGAGCAGTACTTC | CASSQDRAMAYEQYF
NA | few | TRBJ1-2 | TRBV5-1 | TGCGCCAGCAGCCCAGAGGGCGGACAGCGGGCCCTCACCTTC | CASSPEGGQRALTF
NA | NA | TRBJ1-1 | TRBV11-2 | TGTGCCAGCAGCTTAGTCGAGGCGAACACTGAAGCTTTCTTT | CASSLVEANTEAFF
NA | NA | TRBJ1-2 | TRBV7-3 | TGTGCCAGCAGCTTTAGCCCCCAGGGAAACTATGGCTACACCTTC | CASSFSPQGNYGYTF
TRBD2 | few | TRBJ2-2 | TRBV28 | TGTGCCAGCAGTCCCGTGGGGACTAGCGTGAACACCGGGGAGCTGTTTTTT | CASSPVGTSVNTGELFF
NA | NA | TRBJ1-3 | TRBV5-1 | TGCGCCAGCAGCCCCGGGACCTCGAGAGGAAACACCATATATTTT | CASSPGTSRGNTIYF
NA | few | TRBJ1-6 | TRBV7-9 | TGTGCCAGCAGCTTGCCGCAGTCACCCCTCCACTTT | CASSLPQSPLHF
NA | NA | TRBJ2-5 | TRBV5-8 | TGTGCCAGCAGCTTGGCTTGGGGAAGAGAGACCCAGTACTTC | CASSLAWGRETQYF
NA | few | TRBJ1-2 | TRBV28 | TGTGCCAGCAGATACGCCAGCACAATCTATGGCTACACCTTC | CASRYASTIYGYTF
NA | NA | TRBJ2-1 | TRBV4-2 | TGTGCCAGCAGCCAAGATACCCGAGCCTCCTACAATGAGCAGTTCTTC | CASSQDTRASYNEQFF
TRBD2 | NA | TRBJ2-7 | TRBV11-2 | TGTGCCAGCAGCTTAGGGAGTAGCGGGGGGGGCTACGAGCAGTACTTC | CASSLGSSGGGYEQYF
NA | NA | TRBJ2-3 | TRBV5-1 | TGCGCCAGCAGCTTGGGGGCAGCTAGCACAGATACGCAGTATTTT | CASSLGAASTDTQYF
TRBD1 | NA | TRBJ2-5 | TRBV6-6 | TGTGCCAGCAGTCAGACAGGGTTGGAGACCCAGTACTTC | CASSQTGLETQYF
NA | few | TRBJ2-1 | TRBV19 | TGTGCCAGTAGTATGTACAGGGATAGAAATGAGCAGTTCTTC | CASSMYRDRNEQFF
TRBD1 | few | TRBJ1-2 | TRBV2 | TGTGCCAGCAGTGAACAGGGGGCGCGCTATGGCTACACCTTC | CASSEQGARYGYTF
NA | NA | TRBJ2-6 | TRBV27 | TGTGCCAGCAGAGTGGCGAAAGGTGGGGCCAACGTCCTGACTTTC | CASRVAKGGANVLTF
NA | few | TRBJ1-4 | TRBV5-6 | TGTGCCAGCAGCTTGACCAGCGGTGAAAAACTGTTTTTT | CASSLTSGEKLFF
NA | NA | TRBJ1-2 | TRBV25-1 | TGTGCCAGCAGTGGCTCACCACGCGGCTACACCTTC | CASSGSPRGYTF
NA | NA | TRBJ2-2 | TRBV30 | TGTGCCTGGGCCCCAAACGTCGGCGGGGAGCTGTTTTTT | CAWAPNVGGELFF
TRBD2 | few | TRBJ2-1 | TRBV25-1 | TGTGCCAGCAGTGACGAGCGGGGGGGATACAATGAGCAGTTCTTC | CASSDERGGYNEQFF
TRBD1 | few | TRBJ1-2 | TRBV29-1 | TGCAGCGTCGCCTCTGGGACAGGAGACTATGGCTACACCTTC | CSVASGTGDYGYTF
NA | few | TRBJ1-2 | TRBV20-1 | TGCAGTGCTAAGACAGCCTATGGCTACACCTTC | CSAKTAYGYTF
NA | few | TRBJ2-1 | TRBV7-9 | TGTGCCAGCAGCTTACTCTCAACGGAGTCCGATGAGCAGTTCTTC | CASSLLSTESDEQFF
NA | NA | TRBJ2-7 | TRBV4-3 | TGCGCCAGCACCTTAACCTTGAGGGGAAACTACGAGCAGTACTTC | CASTLTLRGNYEQYF
NA | NA | TRBJ1-6 | TRBV5-6 | TGTGCCAGCAGCTTGGTCAGATCACCCCTCCACTTT | CASSLVRSPLHF
NA | NA | TRBJ2-1 | TRBV7-2 | TGTGCCAGCAGCTCTCAGACTAGCTCCTACAATGAGCAGTTCTTC | CASSSQTSSYNEQFF
TRBD1 | NA | TRBJ1-3 | TRBV4-3 | TGCGCCAGCAGCCAAGCCAGGACAGGGGGCGCGACTGGAAACACCATATATTTT | CASSQARTGGATGNTIYF
TRBD2 | NA | TRBJ2-5 | TRBV7-2 | TGTGCCAGCAGCTTCGTCGCGGGGGGGTCAGAGACCCAGTACTTC | CASSFVAGGSETQYF
TRBD1 | NA | TRBJ1-2 | TRBV6-5 | TGTGCCAGCGGGACAGGGGCCTATGGCTACACCTTC | CASGTGAYGYTF
NA | few | TRBJ2-2 | TRBV30 | TGTGCCTGGAGTGTACGGGGTTACACCGGGGAGCTGTTTTTT | CAWSVRGYTGELFF
NA | NA | TRBJ1-5 | TRBV7-6 | TGTGCCAGCAGCTTAGGATATGCGAGAGGCGGCAATCAGCCCCAGCATTTT | CASSLGYARGGNQPQHF
TRBD1 | few | TRBJ2-7 | TRBV9 | TGTGCCAGCAGCGTCGGGACAGTAGCCTACGAGCAGTACTTC | CASSVGTVAYEQYF
NA | NA | TRBJ1-5 | TRBV7-8 | TGTGCCAGCAGCTTAGCTGAACCGGGGTTGGGACAGCCCCAGCATTTT | CASSLAEPGLGQPQHF
NA | NA | TRBJ2-2 | TRBV4-3 | TGCGCCAGCAGCCAAGAGCCTCGACGGTTCACCGGGGAGCTGTTTTTT | CASSQEPRRFTGELFF
TRBD1 | few | TRBJ1-6 | TRBV28 | TGTGCCACCACTCCGGGACAGCTAAATTCACCCCTCCACTTT | CATTPGQLNSPLHF
NA | few | TRBJ2-1 | TRBV2 | TGTGCCAGCAGCTTCCCGGGACCCGCAAAGGTCTTC | CASSFPGPAKVF
NA | few | TRBJ1-2 | TRBV7-2 | TGTGCCAGCAGCTTCCTACAGGGAGGGAGTGGCTACACCTTC | CASSFLQGGSGYTF
TRBD1 | NA | TRBJ1-5 | TRBV7-2 | TGTGCCAGCAGCTTGAGTCCTGGGGGACAGGTAAAGCAGCCCCAGCATTTT | CASSLSPGGQVKQPQHF
NA | NA | TRBJ2-3 | TRBV30 | TGTGCCTGGAGTATGGGGGGCCAAGATACGCAGTATTTT | CAWSMGGQDTQYF
TRBD2 | NA | TRBJ2-1 | TRBV7-9 | TGTGCCAGCAGCCCCCGGGGAGCCGGGACTAGCTCCTACAATGAGCAGTTCTTC | CASSPRGAGTSSYNEQFF
NA | few | TRBJ2-2 | TRBV5-4 | TGTGCCAGCAGCAAACAAGGAACCGGGGAGCTGTTTTTT | CASSKQGTGELFF
NA | NA | TRBJ1-1 | TRBV7-9 | TGTGCCAGCAGCTTAGGAGAGGACACTGAAGCTTTCTTT | CASSLGEDTEAFF
NA | NA | TRBJ1-5 | TRBV6-6 | TGTGCCAGCAGCCCGACAGTGGGAAATCAGCCCCAGCATTTT | CASSPTVGNQPQHF
NA | NA | TRBJ1-6 | TRBV19 | TGTGCCAGTAGCGGAGACGCCCTCCAGACTCTCCACTTT | CASSGDALQTLHF
TRBD1 | few | TRBJ1-2 | TRBV2 | TGTGCCAGCAGTGACCGGGACAGGGGACCCTATGGCTACACCTTC | CASSDRDRGPYGYTF
NA | NA | TRBJ2-3 | TRBV9 | TGTGCCAGCAGCGCCTCAGGGGCAGACAAACGTACGCAGTATTTT | CASSASGADKRTQYF
NA | NA | TRBJ2-1 | TRBV9 | TGTGCCAGCAGCCTAAACTACCTCGCCTTCGGGGTTGAAGAGCAGTTCTTC | CASSLNYLAFGVEEQFF
NA | NA | TRBJ2-6 | TRBV5-1 | TGCGCCAGCAGCTTGTCGGGCTCTGGGGCCAACGTCCTGACTTTC | CASSLSGSGANVLTF
NA | NA | TRBJ2-7 | TRBV7-2 | TGTGCCAGCAGCTTAAGGGGGACCTACGAGCAGTACTTC | CASSLRGTYEQYF
NA | NA | TRBJ1-4 | TRBV29-1 | TGCAGCGGTGGGATTTCAACTAATGAAAAACTGTTTTTT | CSGGISTNEKLFF